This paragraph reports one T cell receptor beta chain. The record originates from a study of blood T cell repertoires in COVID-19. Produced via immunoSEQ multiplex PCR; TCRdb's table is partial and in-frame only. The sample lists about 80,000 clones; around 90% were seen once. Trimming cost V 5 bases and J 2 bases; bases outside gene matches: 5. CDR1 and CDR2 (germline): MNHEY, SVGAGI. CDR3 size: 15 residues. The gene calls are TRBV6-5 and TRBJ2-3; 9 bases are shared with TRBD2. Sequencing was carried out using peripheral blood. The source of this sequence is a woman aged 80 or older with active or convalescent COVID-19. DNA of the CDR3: TGTGCCAGCAGTCGAGCGGGGGGCCTCACAGATACGCAGTATTTT. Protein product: CASSRAGGLTDTQYF.